Shown below are 14 T cell receptor beta chains from a single sample sequenced in a study of vaccination and CD4 T cells after COVID-19. The antigens of these receptors remain unknown. Treatment denoted: approximately nine-day PBMC culture with coronavirus spike peptide pools or control peptides (ViraFEST assay). The Oncomine TCR Beta short-read assay sequenced DNA from cultured CD4+ T cells. TCRdb fed the PCR reads into MiXCR, producing one record per CDR3 protein. The repertoire holds about 7,100 distinct CDR3 sequences, with approximately 71% as singletons. Sequencing input: CD4+ T cells from blood, cultured in vitro. The source of these receptors is a human donor who had recovered from COVID-19.

CDR3 coding DNA: TGTGCCAGCAGTGAAAAGGAAGGGCGTAATTCACCCCTCCACTTT. Amino acid sequence: CASSEKEGRNSPLHF. The chain is built from TRBV6-1 and TRBJ1-6, with no clear D. There are 15 residues in the CDR3. CDR1 and CDR2 from the germline V gene are MNHNS and SASEGT. Deletions cut 2 bases from V and 6 bases from J, with 11 bases between.

This clonotype is medium-sized (0.01 to 0.1%). V is TRBV19 and J is TRBJ2-2, with D tentatively TRBD1 (5 bases). V was trimmed by 2 bases and J by 5 bases, leaving 9 bases between them. Germline CDR1 is LNHDA and CDR2 is SQIVND (reference sequence). The CDR3 runs to 14 residues. The CDR3 DNA sequence: TGTGCCAGTAGTATAACCAGGGCGACCGGGGAGCTGTTTTTT. It translates to CASSITRATGELFF.

The chain carries TRBV7-2 and TRBJ2-1, with 9 bases that match TRBD2. V dropped 1 base and J dropped 9; count of bases not matched to a gene: 7. This CDR3 contains 15 residues. Germline V CDR1 and CDR2: SGHTA, FQGNSA. The CDR3 coding sequence is TGTGCCAGCAGCTTAGAAGGCGGGAGGGCCACTGAGCAGTTCTTC. Its protein is CASSLEGGRATEQFF.

The chain carries TRBV19 and TRBJ2-2; D may be TRBD1 or TRBD2 (6 bases each). CDR3 length: 14 residues. CDR1 and CDR2 (germline): LNHDA, SQIVND (reference sequence). Trimming took off 3 bases at V and 12 bases at J, with 17 bases between the two ends. The CDR3 loop is CASSISGAPVKLFF. In DNA, the CDR3 is TGTGCCAGTAGTATTTCGGGGGCCCCGGTGAAGCTGTTTTTT.

This clonotype came up a few times. The CDR3 DNA follows: TGCGCCAGCAGCTCTCTAGCGGGGAGGAATGAGCAGTTCTTC. Encoded protein: CASSSLAGRNEQFF. V gene TRBV5-1 combines with J gene TRBJ2-1; 9 positions match TRBD2. CDR3 length: 14 residues. Trimming at V came to 3 bases and at J to 7 bases, leaving 5 bases not matched to a gene. CDR1 SGHRS and CDR2 YFSETQ come from the germline V gene.

This chain connects TRBV5-4 to TRBJ2-4, with D possibly being TRBD1 or TRBD2 (6 bases each). Trimming removed 1 base from V and 8 bases from J, with 10 bases in between. Germline CDR1 and CDR2: SGHNT and YYREEE (reference sequence). The CDR3 totals 13 residues. The CDR3 sequence is CASSLNREDIQYF. DNA for the CDR3: TGTGCCAGCAGCTTGAACAGGGAGGACATTCAGTACTTC.

The chain recombines TRBV12-3 or TRBV12-4 with TRBJ2-3; D ambiguous. The CDR3 consists of 14 residues. With 5 bases removed from V and 3 bases from J, the gap between germline ends came to 12 bases. CDR3 loop: CASSPLLGTDTQYF. CDR3 nucleotide sequence: TGTGCCAGCAGTCCCCTTCTGGGGACAGATACGCAGTATTTT.

In this sample, this clonotype turned up a few times. The CDR3 loop is CAIRPLETGELFF. CDR3 in DNA: TGTGCCATCAGGCCCCTTGAAACCGGGGAGCTGTTTTTT. V is TRBV10-3 and J is TRBJ2-2; D not resolved. V was trimmed by 6 bases and J by 5 bases, leaving 10 bases between them. The CDR3 has 13 amino acids. CDR1 ENHRY and CDR2 SYGVKD come from the germline V gene.

The rearrangement uses TRBV25-1 and TRBJ1-2; maybe TRBD1 (6 bases). V was clipped by 5 bases and J by 4 bases, with 14 bases between them. The CDR3 is 14 residues long. In germline, CDR1 is MGHDK, CDR2 SYGVNS. The CDR3 DNA sequence: TGTGCCAGCAGTCCGATACAGGGATTCTATGGCTACACCTTC. It specifies CASSPIQGFYGYTF.

This clonotype has a handful of counts. The chain employs TRBV20-1 and TRBJ2-5; 12 nucleotides align to TRBD2. V was clipped by 4 bases and J by 5 bases; unmatched bases: 8. Germline V CDR1 and CDR2: DFQATT, SNEGSKA (reference sequence). This CDR3 comprises 15 residues. The CDR3 region has the DNA TGCAGTGCTAACCGGCGGGGGACTAGCGGGGAGACCCAGTACTTC. It translates to CSANRRGTSGETQYF.

The chain has TRBV11-2 and TRBJ2-1, with TRBD2 matching 9 bases. The CDR3 covers 13 residues. Germline CDR1 is SGHAT and CDR2 is FQNNGV. The V gene end was trimmed by 6 bases and the J gene end by 10 bases; junction bases not matched to a gene: 7. Written as DNA, the CDR3 is TGTGCCAGCAGGGTAGCGGGAGCGGGCGAGCAGTTCTTC. It codes for CASRVAGAGEQFF.

The chain joins TRBV11-3 to TRBJ1-6; tentative D call: TRBD1 (5 bases). CDR1 is SGHNT and CDR2 is YENEEA in the germline V gene. The CDR3 totals 16 residues. The V end lost 5 bases, the J end lost 2 bases, and 13 bases lay between the germline ends. For the CDR3, the DNA is TGTGCCAGCAGCACCCGACAGTCGCCCTATAATTCACCCCTCCACTTT. It encodes CASSTRQSPYNSPLHF.

The chain uses TRBV20-1 and TRBJ2-3; 7 bases align to TRBD2. With V trimmed by 0 bases and J by 0 bases, 9 bases remained unmatched. Germline V gives CDR1 DFQATT, CDR2 SNEGSKA (reference sequence). This CDR3 spans 17 amino acids. The CDR3 spells CSARDWQRGASTDTQYF. CDR3 DNA: TGCAGTGCTAGAGATTGGCAGCGGGGAGCTAGCACAGATACGCAGTATTTT.

This chain links TRBV7-3 with TRBJ1-1; 7 bases match TRBD1. The V and J ends lost 5 bases and 5 bases, in that order; junction bases with no gene match: 14. The V gene's germline CDR1 is SGHTA and CDR2 FQGTGA. This CDR3 contains 16 residues. CDR3 amino acids: CASSPTRQGPGTEAFF. The CDR3, as DNA: TGTGCCAGCAGCCCGACACGACAGGGCCCAGGGACTGAAGCTTTCTTT.